One sample yielded the 3 T cell receptor beta chains listed below, sequenced in a study of T cells in Graves' hyperthyroidism and ophthalmopathy. Amplification yielded TCR beta CDR3 regions, with RNA transcripts as the source. Initially, a first-round RT-PCR of the TCR CDR3 employed the HTBI primer set. MiXCR, applied by TCRdb to the multiplex PCR reads, yields one record per CDR3 protein. The data contain about 840,000 distinct CDR3 sequences, 38% of them singletons. The source material was blood. Receptors originate from a man between 18 and 35 years old with Graves' hyperthyroidism.

The rearrangement uses TRBV7-2 and TRBJ2-5, with D hard to call. Trimming removed 5 bases at V and 3 bases at J, with 7 bases between. The CDR3 runs to 12 residues. Germline CDR1 and CDR2: SGHTA and FQGNSA. DNA for the CDR3: TGTGCCAGCAGCAAGGGTGAAGAGACCCAGTACTTC. Translating gives CASSKGEETQYF.

There are a few counts of this clonotype. The rearrangement links TRBV3-1 to TRBJ2-2; D tentatively fits TRBD1 or TRBD2 (5 bases each). The V and J ends lost 1 base and 0 bases respectively, with 9 bases between them. CDR3 length: 16 residues. Germline CDR1 and CDR2: LGHDT and YNNKEL (reference sequence). CDR3 DNA: TGTGCCAGCAGCCAAGTACGGGGACCGAACACCGGGGAGCTGTTTTTT. Amino acids: CASSQVRGPNTGELFF.

The chain carries TRBV7-2 and TRBJ2-7, with 12 bases identical to TRBD2. In germline, CDR1 is SGHTA, CDR2 FQGNSA. Trimming removed 0 bases from V and 3 bases from J; junction bases left unmatched: 6. CDR3 length equals 17 residues. The CDR3 is CASSLALTSGGYYEQYF. CDR3 nucleotides: TGTGCCAGCAGCTTAGCCCTGACTAGCGGGGGATACTACGAGCAGTACTTC.